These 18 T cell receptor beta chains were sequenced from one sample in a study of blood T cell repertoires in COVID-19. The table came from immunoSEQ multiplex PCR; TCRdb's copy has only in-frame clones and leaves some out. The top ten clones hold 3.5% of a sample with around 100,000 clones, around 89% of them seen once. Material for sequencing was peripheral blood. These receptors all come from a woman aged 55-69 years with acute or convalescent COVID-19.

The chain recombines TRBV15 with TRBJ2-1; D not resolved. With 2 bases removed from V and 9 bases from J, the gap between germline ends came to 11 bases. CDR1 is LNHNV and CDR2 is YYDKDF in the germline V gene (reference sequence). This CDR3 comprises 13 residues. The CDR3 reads CATSRHSSSEQFF. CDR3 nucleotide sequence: TGTGCCACCAGCAGACATTCTTCTAGTGAGCAGTTCTTC.

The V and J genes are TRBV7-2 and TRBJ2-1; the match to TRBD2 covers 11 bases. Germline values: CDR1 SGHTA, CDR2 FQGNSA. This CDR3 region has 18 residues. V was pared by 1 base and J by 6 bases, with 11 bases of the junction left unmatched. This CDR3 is CASSLGSGRGGGFNEQFF. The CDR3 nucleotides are TGTGCCAGCAGCTTAGGTAGCGGGAGGGGAGGGGGCTTCAATGAGCAGTTCTTC.

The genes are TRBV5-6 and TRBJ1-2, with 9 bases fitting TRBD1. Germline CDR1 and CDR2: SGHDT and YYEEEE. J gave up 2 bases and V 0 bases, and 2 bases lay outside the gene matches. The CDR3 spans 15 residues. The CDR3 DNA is TGTGCCAGCAGCTTGGGGGGACAGGGCAACTATGGCTACACCTTC. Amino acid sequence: CASSLGGQGNYGYTF.

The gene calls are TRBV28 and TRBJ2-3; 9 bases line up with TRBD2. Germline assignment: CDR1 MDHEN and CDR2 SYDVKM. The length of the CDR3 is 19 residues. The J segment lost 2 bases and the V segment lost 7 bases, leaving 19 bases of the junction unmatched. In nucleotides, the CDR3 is TGTGCCAGCACCCTTTTCAAGGGCGGGAGGGCCCGAGTCACAGATACGCAGTATTTT. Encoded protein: CASTLFKGGRARVTDTQYF. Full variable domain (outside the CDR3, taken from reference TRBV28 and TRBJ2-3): DVKVTQSSRYLVKRTGEKVFLECVQDMDHENMFWYRQDPGLGLRLIYFSYDVKMKEKGDIPEGYSVSREKKERFSLILESASTNQTSMYLCASTLFKGGRARVTDTQYFGPGTRLTVL.

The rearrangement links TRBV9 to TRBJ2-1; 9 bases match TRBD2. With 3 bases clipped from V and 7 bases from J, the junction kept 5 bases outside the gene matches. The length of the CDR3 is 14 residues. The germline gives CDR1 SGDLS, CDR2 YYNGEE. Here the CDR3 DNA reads TGTGCCAGCAGCGGTAGCGGGAGAGATAATGAGCAGTTCTTC. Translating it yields CASSGSGRDNEQFF.

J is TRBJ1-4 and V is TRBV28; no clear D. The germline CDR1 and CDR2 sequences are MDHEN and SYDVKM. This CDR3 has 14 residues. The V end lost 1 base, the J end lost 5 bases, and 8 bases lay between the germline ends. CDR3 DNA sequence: TGTGCCAGCAGTTTATCGGGGAGAAATGAAAAACTGTTTTTT. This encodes CASSLSGRNEKLFF.

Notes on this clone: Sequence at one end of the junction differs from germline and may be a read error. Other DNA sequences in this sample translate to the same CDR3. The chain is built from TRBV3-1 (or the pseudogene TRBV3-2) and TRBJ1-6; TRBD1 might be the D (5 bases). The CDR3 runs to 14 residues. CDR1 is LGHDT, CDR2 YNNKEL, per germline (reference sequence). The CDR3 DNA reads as TGTGCCAGCAGCCAAGATCAGGGTAATTCACCTCTCCACTTT. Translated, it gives CASSQDQGNSPLHF.

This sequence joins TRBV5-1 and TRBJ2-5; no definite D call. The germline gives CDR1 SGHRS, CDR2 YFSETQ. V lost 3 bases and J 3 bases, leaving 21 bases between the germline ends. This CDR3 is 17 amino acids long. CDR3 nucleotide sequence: TGCGCCAGCAGCTCTCAACCTACCTTAGCTACCAAAGAGACCCAGTACTTC. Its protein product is CASSSQPTLATKETQYF.

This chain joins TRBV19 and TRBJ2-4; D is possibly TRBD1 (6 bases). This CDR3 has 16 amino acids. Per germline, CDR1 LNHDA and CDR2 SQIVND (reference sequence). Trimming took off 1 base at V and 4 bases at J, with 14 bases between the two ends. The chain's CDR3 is CASSIGRTELKNIQYF. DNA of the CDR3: TGTGCCAGTAGTATAGGGAGGACAGAACTAAAAAACATTCAGTACTTC. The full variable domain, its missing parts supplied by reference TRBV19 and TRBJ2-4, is DGGITQSPKYLFRKEGQNVTLSCEQNLNHDAMYWYRQDPGQGLRLIYYSQIVNDFQKGDIAEGYSVSREKKESFPLTVTSAQKNPTAFYLCASSIGRTELKNIQYFGAGTRLSVL.

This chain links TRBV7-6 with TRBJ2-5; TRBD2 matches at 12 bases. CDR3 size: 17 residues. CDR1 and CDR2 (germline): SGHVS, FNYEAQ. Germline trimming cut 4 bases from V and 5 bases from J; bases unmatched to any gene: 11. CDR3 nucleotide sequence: TGTGCCAGCAGCTGGGGACTAGCGGGCCCAAATGCGGAGACCCAGTACTTC. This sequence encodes CASSWGLAGPNAETQYF.

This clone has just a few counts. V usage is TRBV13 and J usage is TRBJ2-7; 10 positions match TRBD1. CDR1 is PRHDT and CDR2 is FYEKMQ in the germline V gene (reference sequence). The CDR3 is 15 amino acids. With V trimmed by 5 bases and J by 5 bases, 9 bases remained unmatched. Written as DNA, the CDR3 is TGTGCCAGCAGCCAAGGGGCCGGGACAGGGGACGAGCAGTACTTC. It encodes CASSQGAGTGDEQYF.

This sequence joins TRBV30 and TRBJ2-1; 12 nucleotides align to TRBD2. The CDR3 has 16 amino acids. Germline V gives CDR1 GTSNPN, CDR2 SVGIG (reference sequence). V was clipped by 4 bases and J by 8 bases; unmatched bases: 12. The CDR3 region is CAWTPWGLAGGHEQFF. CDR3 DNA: TGTGCCTGGACCCCCTGGGGCCTAGCGGGAGGGCATGAGCAGTTCTTC.

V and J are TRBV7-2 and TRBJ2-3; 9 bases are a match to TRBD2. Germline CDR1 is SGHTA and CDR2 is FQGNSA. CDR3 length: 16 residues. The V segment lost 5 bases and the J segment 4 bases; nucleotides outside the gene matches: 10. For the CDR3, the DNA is TGTGCCAGCAGCGAGCTAGCGGGAAGTTTCCCAGATACGCAGTATTTT. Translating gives CASSELAGSFPDTQYF.

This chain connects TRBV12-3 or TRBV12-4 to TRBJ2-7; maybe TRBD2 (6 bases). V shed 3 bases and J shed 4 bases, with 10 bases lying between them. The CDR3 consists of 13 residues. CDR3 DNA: TGTGCCAGCAGTTTCCGACTAGAATACGAGCAGTACTTC. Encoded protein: CASSFRLEYEQYF.

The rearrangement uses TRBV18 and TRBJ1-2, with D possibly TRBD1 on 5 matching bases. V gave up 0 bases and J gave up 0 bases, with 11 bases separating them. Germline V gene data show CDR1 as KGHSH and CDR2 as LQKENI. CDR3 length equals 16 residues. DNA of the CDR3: TGTGCCAGCTCACCACCGGGGGGGACGGCTAACTATGGCTACACCTTC. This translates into CASSPPGGTANYGYTF.

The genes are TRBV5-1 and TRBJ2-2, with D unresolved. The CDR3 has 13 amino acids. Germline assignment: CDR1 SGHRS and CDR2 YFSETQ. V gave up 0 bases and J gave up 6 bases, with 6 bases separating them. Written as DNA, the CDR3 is TGCGCCAGCAGCTTGGGTCTCCCCGGGGAGCTGTTTTTT. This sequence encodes CASSLGLPGELFF.

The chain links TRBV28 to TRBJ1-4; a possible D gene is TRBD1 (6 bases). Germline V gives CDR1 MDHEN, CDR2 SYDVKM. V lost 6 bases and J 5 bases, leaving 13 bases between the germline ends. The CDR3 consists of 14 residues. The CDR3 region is CASRKQGRNEKLFF. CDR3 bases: TGTGCCAGCAGAAAACAGGGTAGGAATGAAAAACTGTTTTTT.

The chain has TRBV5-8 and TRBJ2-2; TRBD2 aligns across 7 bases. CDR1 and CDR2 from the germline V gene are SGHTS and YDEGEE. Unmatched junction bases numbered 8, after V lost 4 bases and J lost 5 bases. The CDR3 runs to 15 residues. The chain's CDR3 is CASSRRDGRTGELFF. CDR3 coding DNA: TGTGCCAGCAGCCGTCGGGACGGGAGGACCGGGGAGCTGTTTTTT. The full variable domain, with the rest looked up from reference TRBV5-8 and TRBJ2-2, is EAGVTQSPTHLIKTRGQQATLRCSPISGHTSVYWYQQALGLGLQFLLWYDEGEERNRGNFPPRFSGRQFPNYSSELNVNALELEDSALYLCASSRRDGRTGELFFGEGSRLTVL.